The clone carrying this T cell receptor (beta chain) was detected once. As yet, its antigen is unknown. The sample comes from a study of T-cell memory formation after mild COVID-19. Study findings and constraints: Contracting CD4+ clones lay largely in CM and EM, with CD8+ ones residing in EMRA.

Libraries for TCRalpha and TCRbeta carried sample barcodes and unique molecular identifiers via 5'RACE. In TCRdb, the 5' RACE reads were re-called with MiXCR into one record per CDR3 protein. Found here are more than 350,000 distinct CDR3 sequences, more than 20% of them singletons; the top ten hold around 12%. V lost 5 bases to trimming and J lost 1 base, with 7 bases between them. Germline-derived CDR1 and CDR2 are KGHDR and SFDVKD. The CDR3 is 13 residues long. The V call is TRBV24-1, the J call TRBJ1-1; D gene ambiguous. The specimen sequenced was PBMCs or a T cell subset sorted from them (not recorded which). The receptor was derived from an adult woman who had mild COVID-19 (a few samples of this study predate the infection). Cell type and time point are not known. CDR3 region: CATSGPSNTEAFF. The CDR3 nucleotides read TGTGCCACCAGTGGGCCGTCGAACACTGAAGCTTTCTTT.